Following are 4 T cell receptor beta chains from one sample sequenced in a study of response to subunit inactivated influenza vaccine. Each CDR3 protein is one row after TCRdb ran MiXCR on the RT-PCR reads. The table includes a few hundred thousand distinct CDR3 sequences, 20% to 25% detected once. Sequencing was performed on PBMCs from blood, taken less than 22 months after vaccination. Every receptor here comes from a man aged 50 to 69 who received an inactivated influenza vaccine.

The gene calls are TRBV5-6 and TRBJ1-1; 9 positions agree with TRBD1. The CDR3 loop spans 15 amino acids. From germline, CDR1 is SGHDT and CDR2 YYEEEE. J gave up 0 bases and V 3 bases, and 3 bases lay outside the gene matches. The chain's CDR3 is CASSWTGAMNTEAFF. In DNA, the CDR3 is TGTGCCAGCAGCTGGACAGGGGCTATGAACACTGAAGCTTTCTTT.

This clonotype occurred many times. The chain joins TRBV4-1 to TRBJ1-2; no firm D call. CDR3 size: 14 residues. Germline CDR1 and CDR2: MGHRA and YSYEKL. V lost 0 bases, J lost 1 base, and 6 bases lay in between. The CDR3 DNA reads TGCGCCAGCAGCCAAGAACAATTTAACTATGGCTACACCTTC. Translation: CASSQEQFNYGYTF.

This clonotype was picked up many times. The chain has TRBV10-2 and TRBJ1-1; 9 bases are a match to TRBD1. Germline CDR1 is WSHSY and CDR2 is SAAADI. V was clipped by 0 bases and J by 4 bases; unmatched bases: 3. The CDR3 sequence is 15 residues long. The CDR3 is CASSESTGGGTEAFF. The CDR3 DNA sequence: TGCGCCAGCAGTGAGTCGACAGGGGGAGGCACTGAAGCTTTCTTT.

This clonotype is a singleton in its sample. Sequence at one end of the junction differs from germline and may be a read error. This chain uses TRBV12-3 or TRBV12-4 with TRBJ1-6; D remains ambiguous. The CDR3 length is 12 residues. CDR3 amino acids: CASSFPGSRLHF. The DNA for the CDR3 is TGTGCCAGCAGTTTTCCGGGTTCACGCCTCCACTTT.